The source of this TCR beta chain is a study of OX40 agonist ivuxolimab in advanced cancers. Some clones are missing from TCRdb's copy, which holds only in-frame ones; the method was immunoSEQ multiplex PCR. Of about 80,000 clones listed, 85% to 95% were seen once; the top ten hold 9.5% to 12%. Regarding this clone: Its antigen is not known.

Study results and limitations: Low normalized T-cell clonal expansion also characterized some of the nonresponders.

This TCR was sampled from an adult with an advanced solid tumor such as melanoma, head and neck, liver or kidney cancer. The source was CD4+ or CD8+ T cells sorted from blood, collected in a trial of the OX40 agonist ivuxolimab.

The CDR3 loop is CGEGGLIPQHF. CDR3 in DNA: TGTGGCGAGGGAGGGCTAATACCCCAGCATTTT. This chain uses TRBV6-4 with TRBJ1-5; D gene ambiguous. The CDR3 totals 11 residues. The germline V gene has CDR1 MRHNA and CDR2 SNTAGT.